This T cell receptor (beta chain) was identified in a study of human versus mouse CDR3 diversity and MHC coevolution. Germline trimming cut 0 bases from V and 4 bases from J; bases unmatched to any gene: 11. This CDR3 comprises 19 residues. In germline, CDR1 is SEHNR, CDR2 FQNEAQ (reference sequence). Assay: immunoSEQ multiplex PCR; the TCRdb copy retains only in-frame clones and omits some. This repertoire shows 60,000 or so clones, about 94% found once; its top ten account for under 20%. Whole-study findings and limits: Approximately 1.7 million TCR beta clonotypes were estimated for humans, the largest repertoire.

As concerns this clone: Its antigen is as yet unknown.

This TCR came from a person between 60 and 70 years old in good health. The sample comprised naive CD4+ T cells from blood. The subset denotes: CD45RO-negative CD62L-positive naive CD4 T cells. The chain has TRBV7-9 and TRBJ2-1; 11 nucleotides align to TRBD2. In nucleotides, the CDR3 is TGTGCCAGCAGCTTAGCGGTTCTATCATCTAGCGGGAGGTACAATGAGCAGTTCTTC. Its protein product is CASSLAVLSSSGRYNEQFF.